This T cell receptor beta chain is from a study of shared clonotypes between healthy human individuals. In the study overall: Samples came from two female and three male donors aged 18 to 49. General observations from the study: It was anticipated that sequencing depth would influence how many clonotypes donors shared. Clonotype sharing across several donors was observed for 4% to 5.5% of naive CD4 clonotypes.

As concerns this clone: Its antigen is not known.

Per the germline V gene, CDR1 is MDHEN and CDR2 is SYDVKM. Trimming cost V 7 bases and J 8 bases, with 17 bases left between them. This CDR3 has 13 residues. Deep-level assay runs were performed. The assay was immunoSEQ multiplex PCR, and TCRdb's table has in-frame clones only and misses some. The sample records approximately 530,000 clones, roughly 95% being singletons. The source of this sequence is a woman between 25 and 40 years old in good health. The rearrangement joins TRBV28 to TRBJ1-2; D is ambiguous. The specimen sequenced was naive CD4+ T cells sorted from blood. The subset here: CD45RA+ positively selected. The CDR3 DNA follows: TGTGCCAGCAATGCACGCATACTTGGGGGCTACACCTTC. Amino acid sequence: CASNARILGGYTF.